The entry that follows covers one T cell receptor (beta chain) sequence. Its antigen is currently not known. No much larger clonotype is one base removed from it; base qualities were not supplied. The cohort consisted of fewer than 700 healthy bone marrow donors. All cohort members were sampled while nominally healthy, although unrecorded immune exposures were likely present. The donor was CMV seronegative and belonged to the group of 350 to 400 seronegative cohort members. A peripheral blood sample was collected from each donor, and TCR beta sequencing was performed on peripheral blood mononuclear cells. Genomic DNA was extracted from the blood cell samples with the Qiagen DNeasy Blood Extraction Kit. From cysteine to phenylalanine, the CDR3 is 12 amino acids long. Here the CDR3 DNA is all that survives: 36 bases in frame from base 1. The germline V gene (reference sequence) gives CDR1 as SGHKS and CDR2 as YYEKEE. Trimming accounts for 0 bases at V and 14 bases at J, while the number of junction bases matched to no gene is 5.

These data originate in a study of cytomegalovirus exposure and HLA in healthy donors (dated by TCRdb to the late 2010s). For the study in its entirety: An earlier analysis of under 600 of the donors reported more than 250 Gb of sequence data and around 120 million unique TCR beta sequences from about 200 million T cells. An early release that covered several hundred HLA-typed donors contained approximately 290 gigabases of sequencing data and 65 million to 100 million unique TCR sequences. The genetic ancestry cluster associated with self-reported Caucasian donors included 81% of the approximately 430 genotyped donors. The aim of the study was to test whether cataloging public T cell receptors could identify signatures of past pathogen exposure. The study profiled the T cell repertoires of about 720 subjects by immunosequencing and related them to cytomegalovirus serostatus. Besides the first cohort of around 670 subjects, a separate validation cohort made up of about 120 different subjects was used. To predict cytomegalovirus infection status, the study brought together high-throughput TCR immunosequencing, statistical association of individual TCRs with disease status, and machine learning. A later analysis re-analyzed previously published TCR beta repertoires from about 730 donors and added high-resolution HLA genotyping to study TCR occurrence patterns. The later analysis used no new phenotypic data to find candidate immune exposures, relying instead on TCR beta sequences and their occurrence across donors. To decide whether each TCR beta V gene segment behaved as functional or pseudogenic, an earlier analysis of approximately 620 of the donors relied on high-throughput TCR beta sequencing. Donor age, sex, ethnicity and CMV serostatus were compiled together with the repertoire data. A later genetic analysis took genome-wide SNP genotypes for about three fifths of the roughly 700 donors and used that subset as a discovery cohort. Every discovery cohort repertoire had been produced on one sequencing platform. Class I and class II HLA loci were covered by the typing at four-digit resolution. The number of typed donors differed by locus: about 620-630 for A, B, C, DRB1 and DQB1; 522 for DQA1; roughly 600 for DPA1; and around 450 for DPB1. Because of strong linkage in the cohort, five DR-DQ haplotypes were treated as single units for association and clustering. Among some 410 genotyped donors of the cohort, an average of roughly 240,000 unique TCR beta nucleotide sequences were sequenced per donor, roughly 20% of them non-productive.

The library was built by means of the immunoSEQ multiplex PCR assay. A mixture of 60 forward primers for TCR Vbeta segments and 13 reverse primers for TCR Jbeta segments was used in the multiplex PCR. The CDR3 region of rearranged TCR beta genes was amplified from genomic DNA with a multiplex PCR assay. Amplified TCR beta libraries were sequenced as 87-base-pair reads on the Illumina HiSeq System. The study's own analysis went as follows. In a later analysis, some 80 million unique TCR beta chains were counted across the roughly 610 repertoires, and roughly 11 million of these chains were shared by at least two donors. Raw reads were error-corrected and collapsed into unique sequences with a nearest-neighbor algorithm that merged closely related sequences to remove PCR and sequencing errors. To assign V, D and J gene segments, CDR3 sequences were aligned to IMGT reference sequences. Each retained sequence needed at least a six-nucleotide match to both a V gene segment and a J gene segment. A rearrangement was called productive if the CDR3 had no stop codons and remained in frame with V and J, and every other rearrangement was called non-productive. CDR3 was defined by IMGT convention, running from the second conserved V-encoded cysteine to the conserved J-encoded phenylalanine. The earlier analysis of 450 to 750 of the donors excluded any sequence lacking an unambiguous match to a single V gene segment. An earlier analysis of 500 to 700 of the donors classified V segments as functional when productive rearrangements were above 56.7% and as segregating when the standard deviation between donors was above 5%. A statistical classification framework was built to diagnose cytomegalovirus status from the catalog of TCR beta chain sequences. A later analysis assigned V and J genes by comparing TCR nucleotide sequences with IMGT/GENE-DB human TR gene sequences. In a later analysis, CDR3 sequences and most-parsimonious VDJ recombination scenarios were assigned using the TCRdist pipeline. In a later analysis, every TCR beta chain was defined by the combination of its CDR3 amino acid sequence and its V-gene family, and reads without a unique V-gene family were dropped. In a later analysis, 450 to 600 highly shared, low-generation-probability nucleotide sequences were removed to address suspected cross-contamination and a sequencing artifact. For each public chain, a later analysis derived a clonal expansion index from normalized ranks of inferred template counts within each repertoire. In a later analysis, generation probabilities were computed with a VDJ recombination model fitted to out-of-frame rearrangements, and the resulting probabilities were checked against IGoR. A later analysis scored TCR-TCR, TCR-HLA and TCR-CMV co-occurrence with hypergeometric tests, applying a repertoire-size bias correction to TCR pairs. A later analysis estimated false discovery rates by permuting HLA or CMV assignments 20 times. In a later analysis, co-occurring TCRs were grouped with DBSCAN, and TCRdist sequence similarity was added when clustering was performed within HLA-allele-positive subsets. Repertoires with fewer than 30,000 or more than 120,000 public chains were left out of co-occurrence clustering, as were a handful of repertoires with anomalous nucleotide sharing. The table was pulled from immuneACCESS by TCRdb, which kept in-frame rearrangements only. Such tables lose some clones; where checked, under half of the loss comes from unresolved V genes, and the rest has no known cause. V and J calls and clone size are given by that table; D and trimming were obtained from the DNA. The sample records about 140,000 clones, roughly 70% of which are singletons. 3% to 4% of the sample comes from the top ten.

Overall study results and their limits: Specific HLA alleles were associated with around 18,000 TCR beta sequences at a false discovery rate of 0.05 in a later analysis. A later analysis found that most CMV-associated TCR beta chains appeared HLA-restricted, with HLA associations seemingly driven largely by CMV exposure. According to a later analysis, TCR association rates differed among HLA loci, with DRB1 alleles showing the most associated TCRs and HLA-C alleles showing the fewest. Some IMGT-functional V segments, including TRBV6-2 and TRBV6-3, could not be distinguished by the 87-base-pair reads and were therefore excluded. Three of the identified cytomegalovirus-associated TCR beta chains were confirmed in vitro to be specific for cytomegalovirus antigens. According to a later analysis, parvovirus B19, influenza, CMV and Epstein-Barr virus appeared linked to several top co-occurrence clusters. Compared with equally common non-associated chains, HLA-associated TCR beta chains in a later analysis were more clonally expanded and had lower generation probabilities. Roughly uniform sequencing depth across donors was assumed in presence/absence analyses, although this assumption may not hold. The authors suggested that the approach could potentially be extended to other disease states and immunological phenotypes. Roughly 17 rarely observed V segments, including chromosome 9 orphons, were excluded from the earlier analysis of some 590 of the donors because counts were too low. Because HLA typing was unavailable for some donors at each locus, only the typed subset was used in association tests. The classifier was reported to diagnose cytomegalovirus status with high specificity and sensitivity in both the original cohort and the validation cohort. Broadly in line with IMGT annotations, most TCR beta V segments showed up in productive rearrangements about 87% or about 30% of the time in an earlier analysis of about 500 of the donors. An association between a missense DCLRE1C variant and V-gene and J-gene trimming of TCR beta chains was found in a later genetic analysis and replicated in an independent cohort. The study gave a list of some 150 TCR beta chains associated with cytomegalovirus. A cluster of highly shared sequence variants was judged likely to represent a technical artifact of the sequencing pipeline. A further reported finding was that TCR beta sequences accurately predicted the HLA-A and HLA-B alleles for most subjects in the first cohort. Immune exposure information for the cohort was limited to CMV serostatus. In this cohort, only TCR beta chains were sequenced, and detectable features were limited by the absence of alpha or paired-chain data. Most TCR sequences were seen in very few donors, while some public TCRs were found in many individuals. Assigning TCR associations to individual alleles was difficult when HLA alleles, especially DR and DQ, strongly co-occurred. A later genetic analysis reported fewer N-insertions in productive TCRs among donors in an Asian-associated ancestry cluster than the roughly 700-donor mean. Correlated functional status among segregating V segments might be attributable to linkage disequilibrium, but an unknown experimental factor could not be ruled out.

The sequence links TRBV5-5 to TRBJ1-5, and TRBD1 matches 7 of the central bases. The specimen was PBMCs. This clonotype was obtained from a male donor in good health and CMV-seronegative. In nucleotide form, the sequence is TGTGCCAGCAGCTTGGCCGGGACAGAGGAGCATTTT. Translation gives CASSLAGTEEHF. Extended through the reference TRBV5-5 and TRBJ1-5 proteins, this CDR3 yields the full variable domain: DAGVTQSPTHLIKTRGQQVTLRCSPISGHKSVSWYQQVLGQGPQFIFQYYEKEERGRGNFPDRFSARQFPNYSSELNVNALLLGDSALYLCASSLAGTEEHFGDGTRLSIL.